This T cell receptor (beta chain) was found in a study of post-analysis software for immune sequencing data. Study results and limitations: About 5 TRBV segments, including TRBV5-6, TRBV5-1 and TRBV20-1, were more frequent in patients than controls.

Libraries were made from TCR beta cDNA, and they carried unique molecular identifiers. A population of roughly 0.9 to 11 million T cells gave rise to about 500,000 cDNA molecules. TCRdb analysed the PCR reads with MiXCR anew, one entry per CDR3 protein. The profile shows around 500,000 distinct CDR3 sequences, about a third of them singletons. The table lists this clonotype with a few counts. The antigen remains undetermined. CDR1 and CDR2 from the germline V gene are LNHNV and YYDKDF (reference sequence). The CDR3 spans 16 residues. Trimming cost V 2 bases and J 7 bases; bases outside gene matches: 6.

Input material: blood. The J gene is TRBJ2-2, the V gene TRBV15; 11 nucleotides line up with TRBD2. The sequence was obtained from a girl between 2 and 17 years old with multiple sclerosis. The chain's CDR3 is CATSRNSGGAGGELFF. The CDR3 bases are TGTGCCACCAGCAGAAATAGCGGGGGGGCCGGCGGGGAGCTGTTTTTT.